This T cell receptor beta chain was captured in a study of post-analysis software for immune sequencing data. Across the whole study: Relapsing-remitting, secondary progressive and progressive-relapsing multiple sclerosis were all included among the disease courses.

TCR beta libraries were prepared from cDNA with unique molecular identifiers. Input amounts of about 0.95 to 10 million T cells were used. These gave approximately 500,000 cDNA molecules, so each molecule approximated one T cell. In TCRdb, the PCR reads were re-called with MiXCR into one record per CDR3 protein. The data show about 820,000 distinct CDR3 sequences, with about 50% seen just once and under 6% held by the top ten. The TCR originated in a girl aged 5-17 years with multiple sclerosis. The specimen was blood.

CDR3 nucleotide sequence: TGCGCCAGCAGCCAGGACTGGCCATTAAAGTATGGCTACACCTTC. Translation gives CASSQDWPLKYGYTF. The chain has TRBV4-1 and TRBJ1-2; D remains ambiguous. The CDR3 consists of 15 residues. The V gene lost 3 bases and the J gene lost 5 bases, with 16 bases spanning the gap. Germline loops: CDR1 MGHRA, CDR2 YSYEKL.